Listed below are T cell receptor beta chains from one sample, sequenced in a study of radiotherapy plus CTLA-4 blockade in lung cancer. Sequencing used immunoSEQ multiplex PCR; TCRdb keeps in-frame clones, though not all of them. The data contain 110,000 or so clones, 78% of them singletons. This specimen was peripheral blood, taken from a patient treated with radiotherapy plus ipilimumab. These receptors came from a human donor with non-small cell lung cancer who had a partial response to radiotherapy plus ipilimumab. CDR3s include the opening cysteine and the closing phenylalanine or tryptophan.

j_call v_call cdr3_aa
TRBJ1-5 TRBV7-8 CASSLGGGRDNQPQHF
TRBJ2-7 TRBV21-1 CASTQPVRPYEQYF
TRBJ1-2 TRBV4-2 CASSQEVPGQGGGYTF
TRBJ1-4 TRBV30 CAWTLGASNEKLFF
TRBJ2-1 TRBV7-3 CASSLKRDRTSGRRNEQFF
TRBJ2-5 TRBV9 CASSGAGRGPWETQYF
TRBJ1-3 TRBV19 CASSMLPPSSGNTIYF
TRBJ1-1 TRBV15 CATSRAAGNTEAFF
TRBJ2-1 TRBV6-1 CASSELAARSYNEQFF
TRBJ1-3 TRBV18 CASSTGQGTGNTIYF
TRBJ2-7 TRBV28 CASGVLGAPTGQYF
TRBJ2-1 TRBV6-5 CASSTTSFNEQFF
TRBJ2-7 TRBV30 CAWSVLRSGTGLDEQYF
TRBJ2-2 TRBV19 CASSISGELFF
TRBJ2-1 TRBV5-1 CASSLALVRDSSYNEQFF
TRBJ1-6 TRBV28 CASSQDSPLHF
TRBJ2-5 TRBV4-2 CASSQRGGGYQETQYF
TRBJ1-2 TRBV5-1 CASSLSPGTHYGYTF
TRBJ1-2 TRBV5-1 CASSLAEQGARGYTF
TRBJ1-6 TRBV6-5 CASSLGQGNSPLHF
TRBJ2-7 TRBV2 CASSVIAEPYEQYF
TRBJ1-2 TRBV6-6 CASTPGGTVYGYTF
TRBJ2-7 TRBV6-5 CASSATSVAQYF
TRBJ2-3 TRBV9 CASSVEGQRSTDTQYF
TRBJ2-7 TRBV19 CASRVASGGSYEQYF
TRBJ2-5 TRBV6-1 CASSERAQETQYF
TRBJ1-2 TRBV14 CASSQDLLALRSLGYTF
TRBJ2-5 TRBV6-5 CASSFGGARAQYF
TRBJ2-1 TRBV27 CASKGYTGSSLIHEQFF
TRBJ1-4 TRBV7-2 CASSVLGQPNEKLFF
TRBJ1-6 TRBV5-1 CASSGSTGANSPLHF
TRBJ2-3 TRBV7-2 CASSFNGRTDTQYF
TRBJ2-2 TRBV9 CASSTASGRASTGELFF
TRBJ1-1 TRBV27 CASSTGGDTEAFF
TRBJ2-2 TRBV11-2 CAGLNPSGIAGPPGELFF
TRBJ1-4 TRBV27 CASSFSGISNEKLFF
TRBJ1-1 TRBV6-5 CASSLSMAMNTEAFF
TRBJ2-3 TRBV19 CASSILSGEATDTQYF
TRBJ2-2 TRBV5-1 CASSAGQGNTGELFF
TRBJ2-1 TRBV7-2 CASSLVSRAGGNNEQFF
TRBJ2-3 TRBV4-1 CASSQEGFGRGKSTDTQYF